What follows are 15 T cell receptor beta chains derived from one specimen sequenced in a study of blood T cell repertoires in COVID-19. Some clones are missing from TCRdb's copy, which holds only in-frame ones; the method was immunoSEQ multiplex PCR. Of approximately 240,000 clones listed, more than 70% are singletons. The sequenced material came from peripheral blood. These receptors were taken from a woman aged 40-49 years who had recovered from COVID-19.

This chain uses TRBV19 with TRBJ2-1, with 9 bases fitting TRBD1. This CDR3 spans 15 amino acids. Germline V gene sequence: CDR1 LNHDA, CDR2 SQIVND (reference sequence). With V trimmed by 3 bases and J by 6 bases, 6 bases remained unmatched. CDR3 coding DNA: TGTGCCAGTAGTATTGGGGACAGGGCGGGCAATGAGCAGTTCTTC. Translated: CASSIGDRAGNEQFF.

In its sample, this clone was seen a few times. This chain uses TRBV29-1 with TRBJ2-3; TRBD1 aligns across 9 bases. Germline V gives CDR1 SQVTM, CDR2 ANQGSEA. V dropped 5 bases and J dropped 2; count of bases not matched to a gene: 2. This CDR3 is built from 13 residues. The chain's CDR3 is CSVTGGLTDTQYF. The CDR3 DNA sequence: TGCAGCGTTACAGGGGGCCTCACAGATACGCAGTATTTT.

CDR3 bases: TGTGCCAGCAGCCGAGCCGGGACTAGCTTCTCTTACAATGAGCAGTTCTTC. Encoded protein: CASSRAGTSFSYNEQFF. The chain joins TRBV14 to TRBJ2-1; 9 bases line up with TRBD2. The V gene's germline CDR1 is SGHDN and CDR2 FVKESK. Losses at the gene ends were 4 bases for V and 4 bases for J; bases not matched to a gene: 11. CDR3 length: 17 residues.

The V call is TRBV28, the J call TRBJ1-2; tentatively, D is TRBD1 (6 bases). This CDR3 contains 14 residues. Germline lookup yields CDR1 MDHEN and CDR2 SYDVKM. V was cut by 5 bases and J by 4 bases, with 14 bases left in between. The CDR3 protein is CASSPPEGVYGYTF. Here the CDR3 DNA reads TGTGCCAGCAGTCCGCCCGAGGGGGTCTATGGCTACACCTTC.

The chain couples TRBV5-1 to TRBJ2-5; 12 bases match TRBD1. There are 15 residues in the CDR3. Per germline, CDR1 SGHRS and CDR2 YFSETQ. V gave up 3 bases and J gave up 4 bases; unmatched junction bases: 4. CDR3 amino acids: CASSSGTGGPETQYF. In DNA form, the CDR3 reads TGCGCCAGCAGCTCGGGGACAGGGGGCCCAGAGACCCAGTACTTC.

The CDR3 reads CASSRGPRGTRINEQFF. CDR3 bases: TGTGCCAGCAGCCGCGGGCCTCGGGGGACCCGCATCAATGAGCAGTTCTTC. The chain uses TRBV6-2 or TRBV6-3 and TRBJ2-1; maybe TRBD2 (6 bases). Germline V gene data show CDR1 as MNHEY and CDR2 as SVGEGT. This CDR3 region has 17 residues. V was clipped by 6 bases and J by 6 bases, with 24 bases between them.

The chain joins TRBV13 to TRBJ2-1; TRBD2 aligns across 13 bases. The CDR3 has 16 residues. Germline V gene sequence: CDR1 PRHDT, CDR2 FYEKMQ (reference sequence). Losses at the gene ends were 0 bases for V and 6 bases for J; bases not matched to a gene: 2. DNA for the CDR3: TGTGCCAGCAGCTTAGGGACTAGCGGGAGGCGCAATGAGCAGTTCTTC. It codes for CASSLGTSGRRNEQFF.

This chain connects TRBV28 to TRBJ1-5; D gene uncertain. The CDR3 loop spans 13 amino acids. From germline, CDR1 is MDHEN and CDR2 SYDVKM. With 6 bases removed from V and 4 bases from J, the gap between germline ends came to 10 bases. The CDR3 loop reads CASREAGNQPQHF. The CDR3 DNA reads TGTGCCAGCAGGGAAGCGGGGAATCAGCCCCAGCATTTT.

V and J are TRBV7-2 and TRBJ2-7; the D is unclear. The germline V gene encodes CDR1 SGHTA and CDR2 FQGNSA. The CDR3 runs to 14 residues. V was pared by 0 bases and J by 1 base, with 7 bases between. The CDR3 DNA reads as TGTGCCAGCAGCTTAGCGCTACCGTCCTACGAGCAGTACTTC. As protein: CASSLALPSYEQYF.

V usage is TRBV19 and J usage is TRBJ1-2; 10 bases map to TRBD1. The CDR3 has 17 amino acids. V lost 5 bases to trimming and J lost 2 bases; unmatched junction nucleotides: 11. Looked up from germline, CDR1 is LNHDA and CDR2 is SQIVND (reference sequence). CDR3 in amino acids: CASSASGTGAANYGYTF. The CDR3 region has the DNA TGTGCCAGTAGTGCCTCCGGGACAGGGGCCGCAAACTATGGCTACACCTTC.

V gene TRBV29-1 combines with J gene TRBJ2-3; D is unclear. V was cut by 4 bases and J by 2 bases, with 4 bases left in between. This CDR3 has 11 residues. Germline V gene data show CDR1 as SQVTM and CDR2 as ANQGSEA. DNA of the CDR3: TGCAGCGTTGGACTCACAGATACGCAGTATTTT. This sequence encodes CSVGLTDTQYF.

V gene TRBV6-2 or TRBV6-3 combines with J gene TRBJ1-2; 8 bases are shared with TRBD1. The germline V gene encodes CDR1 MNHEY and CDR2 SVGEGT. The CDR3 has 16 amino acids. J was trimmed by 0 bases and V by 4 bases; bases with no gene match: 7. For the CDR3, the DNA is TGTGCCAGCAGTTTATATCGGACAGGGACTAACTATGGCTACACCTTC. Its translation is CASSLYRTGTNYGYTF.

This chain joins TRBV2 and TRBJ2-1, with TRBD2 as a possible D gene (6 bases). V gave up 4 bases and J gave up 8 bases, with 6 bases separating them. Germline assignment: CDR1 SNHLY and CDR2 FYNNEI. The CDR3 extends over 11 amino acids. The DNA of the CDR3 is TGTGCCAGCAGTGCGGGAGATGAGCAGTTCTTC. Its protein product is CASSAGDEQFF.

The J gene is TRBJ2-1, the V gene TRBV9; weak D call: TRBD2 (5 bases). In germline, CDR1 is SGDLS, CDR2 YYNGEE. V lost 3 bases and J 7 bases, leaving 17 bases between the germline ends. The CDR3 loop spans 15 amino acids. The CDR3 coding sequence is TGTGCCAGCAGCGGAGGGTGGTCGGTTCGGAATGAGCAGTTCTTC. Translated: CASSGGWSVRNEQFF. Full variable domain (missing parts from reference TRBV9 and TRBJ2-1): DSGVTQTPKHLITATGQRVTLRCSPRSGDLSVYWYQQSLDQGLQFLIQYYNGEERAKGNILERFSAQQFPDLHSELNLSSLELGDSALYFCASSGGWSVRNEQFFGPGTRLTVL.

The chain combines TRBV6-6 with TRBJ1-2; D may be TRBD1 (5 bases). This CDR3 is 13 amino acids long. Trimming took off 6 bases at V and 8 bases at J, with 16 bases between the two ends. In germline, CDR1 is MNHNY, CDR2 SVGAGI (reference sequence). The CDR3: CASRADSAQGYTF. CDR3 in DNA: TGTGCCAGCAGAGCCGACAGCGCTCAGGGCTACACCTTC.